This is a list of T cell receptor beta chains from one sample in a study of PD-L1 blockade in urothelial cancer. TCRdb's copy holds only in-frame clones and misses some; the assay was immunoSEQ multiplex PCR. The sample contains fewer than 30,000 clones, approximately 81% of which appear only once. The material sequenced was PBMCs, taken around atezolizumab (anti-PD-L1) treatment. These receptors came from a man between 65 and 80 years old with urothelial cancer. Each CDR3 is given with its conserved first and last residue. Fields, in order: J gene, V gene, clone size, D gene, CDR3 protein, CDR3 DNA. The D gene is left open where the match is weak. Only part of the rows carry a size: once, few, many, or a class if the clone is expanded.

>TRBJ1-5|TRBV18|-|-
CASSPVTASNQPQHF
TGTGCCAGCTCACCGGTGACAGCAAGCAATCAGCCCCAGCATTTT
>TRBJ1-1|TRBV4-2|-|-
CASSQIGGDGTEAFF
TGTGCCAGCAGCCAAATCGGGGGAGATGGAACTGAAGCTTTCTTT
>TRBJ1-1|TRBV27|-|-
CASSFTQNTEAFF
TGTGCCAGCAGTTTCACACAGAACACTGAAGCTTTCTTT
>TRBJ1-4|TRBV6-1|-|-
CASSPHSTNEKLFF
TGTGCCAGCAGTCCCCACTCAACTAATGAAAAACTGTTTTTT
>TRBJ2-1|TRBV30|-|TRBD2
CAWSVIYRAGERENEQFF
TGTGCCTGGAGTGTAATTTATCGGGCGGGAGAACGTGAGAATGAGCAGTTCTTC
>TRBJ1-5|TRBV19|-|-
CASSMDSHQPQHF
TGTGCCAGTAGTATGGACAGTCATCAGCCCCAGCATTTT
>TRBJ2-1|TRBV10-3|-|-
CAISAYRVDEQFF
TGTGCCATCAGTGCCTACAGGGTCGATGAGCAGTTCTTC
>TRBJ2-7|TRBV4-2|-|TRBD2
CASSQDGAGAREQYF
TGTGCCAGCAGCCAAGATGGAGCGGGGGCGCGAGAGCAGTACTTC
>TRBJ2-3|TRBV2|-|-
CASSRREDTQYF
TGTGCCAGCAGTCGCAGGGAAGATACGCAGTATTTT
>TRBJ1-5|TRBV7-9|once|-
CASSLSGDQPQHF
TGTGCCAGCAGCTTATCAGGGGATCAGCCCCAGCATTTT
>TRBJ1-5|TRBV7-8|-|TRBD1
CASSPLQGSRGNQPQHF
TGTGCCAGCAGCCCCTTACAGGGGAGCAGGGGCAATCAGCCCCAGCATTTT
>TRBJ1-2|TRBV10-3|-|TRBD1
CAIREGTGAIRDGYTF
TGTGCCATCCGAGAAGGGACAGGGGCCATTCGGGATGGCTACACCTTC
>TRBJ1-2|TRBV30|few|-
CAWDPGGSYGYTF
TGTGCCTGGGACCCCGGGGGTTCCTATGGCTACACCTTC
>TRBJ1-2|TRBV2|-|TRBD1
CASKRQGGVYGYTF
TGTGCCAGCAAACGTCAGGGGGGCGTCTATGGCTACACCTTC
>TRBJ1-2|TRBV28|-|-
CASSLGGYGYTF
TGTGCCAGCAGTTTGGGAGGCTATGGCTACACCTTC
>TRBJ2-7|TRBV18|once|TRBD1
CASSPLRDRGRLAKYF
TGTGCCAGCTCACCCCTCCGGGACAGGGGGCGACTAGCTAAGTACTTC
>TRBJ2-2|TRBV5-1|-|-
CASSLTANTGELFF
TGCGCCAGCAGCTTAACAGCGAACACCGGGGAGCTGTTTTTT
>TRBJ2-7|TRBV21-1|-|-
CDSPDRKIYDPYEQYF
TGTGACTCACCGGACAGAAAAATATACGATCCCTACGAGCAGTACTTC
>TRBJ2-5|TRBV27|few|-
CASSLAPGGRETQYF
TGTGCCAGCAGTCTCGCCCCGGGGGGCAGAGAGACCCAGTACTTC
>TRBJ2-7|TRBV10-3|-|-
CAISESGTGSEQYF
TGTGCCATCAGTGAGTCGGGAACAGGATCCGAGCAGTACTTC
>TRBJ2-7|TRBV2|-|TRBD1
CASTLDRDSYEQYF
TGTGCCAGCACCTTGGACAGGGACTCCTACGAGCAGTACTTC
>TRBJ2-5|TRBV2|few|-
CASRYWTDTETQYF
TGTGCCAGCAGATACTGGACAGACACGGAGACCCAGTACTTC
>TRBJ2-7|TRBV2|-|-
CASKAGTSVLGEQYF
TGTGCCAGCAAGGCCGGGACATCCGTTTTGGGGGAGCAGTACTTC
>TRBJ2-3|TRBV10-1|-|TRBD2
CASTNRWDLAGEWTDTQYF
TGCGCCAGCACTAATAGGTGGGACTTAGCGGGAGAGTGGACAGATACGCAGTATTTT
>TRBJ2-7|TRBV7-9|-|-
CASSSRHFYEQYF
TGTGCCAGCAGCTCCCGACACTTCTACGAGCAGTACTTC
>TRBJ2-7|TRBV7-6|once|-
CASSLDSSPGSLYEQYF
TGTGCCAGCAGCTTAGATTCTAGCCCTGGCTCCCTCTACGAGCAGTACTTC
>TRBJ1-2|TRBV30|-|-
CAWSEDGVYGYTF
TGTGCCTGGAGTGAGGACGGGGTCTATGGCTACACCTTC
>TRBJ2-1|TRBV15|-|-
CATSDGRVALEQFF
TGTGCCACCAGCGACGGGAGAGTCGCCCTGGAGCAGTTCTTC